The 22 T cell receptor beta chains listed next were all sequenced from one sample in a study of shared clonotypes between healthy human individuals. Profiling relied on immunoSEQ multiplex PCR, and the TCRdb table lists in-frame clones only, not all of them. Of 2 million or so clones listed, approximately 95% are singletons. Source material: naive CD4+ T cells sorted from blood. Subset meaning: CD45RA+ positively selected. The receptors originated from a man in his late teens or twenties in good health.

CDR3: CASNTGTGARTGELFF. The CDR3, as DNA: TGTGCCAGCAATACCGGGACAGGGGCGCGCACCGGGGAGCTGTTTTTT. The V gene is TRBV5-8, the J gene TRBJ2-2; TRBD1 aligns across 10 bases. This CDR3 has 16 amino acids. After removal of 6 bases from V and 4 bases from J, the junction contained 9 bases not matched to a gene. The germline gives CDR1 SGHTS, CDR2 YDEGEE.

This chain links TRBV5-4 with TRBJ2-2; 8 bases map to TRBD2. Trimming cost V 2 bases and J 6 bases; bases outside gene matches: 9. The CDR3 has 16 residues. Germline loops: CDR1 SGHNT, CDR2 YYREEE (reference sequence). This CDR3 is CASSFTSGSLAGELFF. As DNA, the CDR3 is TGTGCCAGCAGCTTCACCAGCGGGAGTCTTGCCGGGGAGCTGTTTTTT.

The V gene is TRBV5-1, the J gene TRBJ1-2; a weak D match, TRBD1 (5 bases). The CDR3 runs 13 residues. Germline V lookup: CDR1 SGHRS, CDR2 YFSETQ. Trimming took off 0 bases at V and 4 bases at J, with 7 bases between the two ends. The CDR3 nucleotides read TGCGCCAGCAGCTTGGTCGGGGCCTATGGCTACACCTTC. Translation: CASSLVGAYGYTF.

The chain carries TRBV10-3 and TRBJ2-2, with a weak D call TRBD1 (5 bases). The CDR3 loop spans 15 amino acids. Germline assignment: CDR1 ENHRY and CDR2 SYGVKD. Between the trimmed V and J ends, which lost 0 bases and 6 bases, there was a span of 11 bases. This chain's CDR3 is CAISESGQGSGELFF. The CDR3 region has the DNA TGTGCCATCAGTGAGTCAGGGCAGGGCTCCGGGGAGCTGTTTTTT.

This clone was seen only once. Other DNA sequences in the same sample also yield this CDR3. The V gene is TRBV6-5, the J gene TRBJ1-4, with D possibly being TRBD1 (6 bases). The germline V gene encodes CDR1 MNHEY and CDR2 SVGAGI. This CDR3 is built from 13 residues. Deletions cut 5 bases from V and 2 bases from J, with 6 bases between. The CDR3 nucleotides are TGTGCCAGCAGTAGGGGGACTAATGAAAAACTGTTTTTT. Amino acid sequence: CASSRGTNEKLFF.

Regarding this clone: Since a much larger clone is just one base distant, this may be a read error. V usage is TRBV6-1 and J usage is TRBJ1-1; a possible D gene is TRBD1 (5 bases). The CDR3 has 13 amino acids. Per the germline V gene, CDR1 is MNHNS and CDR2 is SASEGT. The ends were cut back, 6 bases at V and 0 bases at J, with 8 bases in the middle. As DNA, the CDR3 is TGTGCCAGCAGGACAGATATGAACACTGAAGCTTTCTTT. Its protein product is CASRTDMNTEAFF.

A single count supports this clone. The chain joins TRBV5-5 to TRBJ2-7; weak D call: TRBD2 (5 bases). Germline CDR1 SGHKS, CDR2 YYEKEE (reference sequence). This CDR3 has 15 amino acids. The V end was cut by 4 bases, the J end by 2 bases, with 16 bases between. The CDR3: CASSQSRGGPYEQYF. The CDR3 DNA follows: TGTGCCAGCAGCCAAAGTCGGGGTGGGCCCTACGAGCAGTACTTC.

The V and J genes are TRBV27 and TRBJ2-2, with D perhaps matching TRBD1 (5 bases). The V end was cut by 5 bases, the J end by 0 bases, with 22 bases between. Germline loops: CDR1 MNHEY, CDR2 SMNVEV (reference sequence). The CDR3 consists of 19 residues. CDR3: CASSPTTPLWGSNTGELFF. As DNA, the CDR3 is TGTGCCAGCAGTCCGACCACCCCTTTATGGGGCTCGAACACCGGGGAGCTGTTTTTT.

The V and J genes are TRBV9 and TRBJ1-1; 7 nucleotides line up with TRBD1. The junction had 7 bases not matched to a gene; V was cut back by 7 bases and J by 4 bases. Looked up from germline, CDR1 is SGDLS and CDR2 is YYNGEE. The CDR3 consists of 13 residues. In DNA, the CDR3 is TGTGCCAGCGGGACGACAGGGCTCACTGAAGCTTTCTTT. Translation: CASGTTGLTEAFF.

V is TRBV25-1 and J is TRBJ2-1; TRBD1 matches 8 bases. The length of the CDR3 is 13 residues. J gave up 4 bases and V 6 bases, and 2 bases lay outside the gene matches. Germline V gives CDR1 MGHDK, CDR2 SYGVNS. Written as DNA, the CDR3 is TGTGCCAGCAGGACAGGGGAATACAATGAGCAGTTCTTC. Translating gives CASRTGEYNEQFF. The full variable domain, in which reference TRBV25-1 and TRBJ2-1 provide the parts outside the CDR3, is EADIYQTPRYLVIGTGKKITLECSQTMGHDKMYWYQQDPGMELHLIHYSYGVNSTEKGDLSSESTVSRIRTEHFPLTLESARPSHTSQYLCASRTGEYNEQFFGPGTRLTVL.

V and J are TRBV19 and TRBJ2-3; D is perhaps TRBD1 or TRBD2 (5 bases each). V lost 2 bases, J lost 3 bases, and 12 bases lay in between. The CDR3 runs 15 residues. Per germline, CDR1 LNHDA and CDR2 SQIVND (reference sequence). Here the CDR3 reads CASSINSGGTDTQYF. The CDR3 coding sequence is TGTGCCAGTAGTATAAATTCTGGGGGTACAGATACGCAGTATTTT.

CDR3 in DNA: TGTGCCTGGGCCGGGCGGGAGACCCAGTACTTC. Its protein is CAWAGRETQYF. This chain connects TRBV30 to TRBJ2-5; D ambiguous. Trimming pared 5 bases from V and 5 bases from J, leaving 9 bases between. This CDR3 contains 11 residues. Per the germline V gene, CDR1 is GTSNPN and CDR2 is SVGIG (reference sequence).

The V and J genes are TRBV27 and TRBJ2-5, with TRBD2 as a possible D gene (6 bases). V lost 1 base, J lost 2 bases, and 8 bases lay in between. The germline CDR1 and CDR2 sequences are MNHEY and SMNVEV (reference sequence). CDR3 length: 14 residues. The CDR3 DNA follows: TGTGCCAGCAGTTTATGGGGGAGGCAAGAGACCCAGTACTTC. This codes for CASSLWGRQETQYF.

Comment on this clone: Since a much larger clone is just one base distant, this may be a read error. Other DNA sequences from this sample encode an identical CDR3 as well. The V call is TRBV18, the J call TRBJ1-5; tentative D call: TRBD1 (5 bases). CDR3 length equals 13 residues. With 3 bases removed from V and 4 bases from J, the gap between germline ends came to 7 bases. The germline V gene encodes CDR1 KGHSH and CDR2 LQKENI. For the CDR3, the DNA is TGTGCCAGCTCACCGGGGGAAAATCAGCCCCAGCATTTT. This sequence encodes CASSPGENQPQHF.

As for this clone: Other DNA sequences in the sample encode the same CDR3. This rearrangement joins TRBV30 to TRBJ1-3; D might be TRBD1 (6 bases). The CDR3 length is 13 residues. The V and J ends lost 4 bases and 2 bases respectively, with 9 bases between them. Germline V CDR1 and CDR2: GTSNPN, SVGIG (reference sequence). The CDR3 DNA is TGTGCCTGGAACCAGGGGACTGGAAACACCATATATTTT. Its protein product is CAWNQGTGNTIYF.

The rearrangement uses TRBV4-3 and TRBJ2-7; D is undetermined. This CDR3 has 15 residues. The germline V gene encodes CDR1 LGHNA and CDR2 YSLEER. V was clipped by 2 bases and J by 0 bases, with 11 bases between them. The CDR3 nucleotides read TGCGCCAGCAGCCAACTACCTAGGAGCTCCTACGAGCAGTACTTC. It specifies CASSQLPRSSYEQYF.

CDR3 sequence (DNA): TGTGCCAGCTCACCACCGGGAAGCGGGGGCTTCTACGAGCAGTACTTC. Protein: CASSPPGSGGFYEQYF. The V call is TRBV18, the J call TRBJ2-7, with TRBD2 matching over 8 bases. The CDR3 is made up of 16 amino acids. Germline lookup yields CDR1 KGHSH and CDR2 LQKENI. V lost 0 bases and J lost 3; bases outside the gene matches: 7.

The chain uses TRBV19 and TRBJ2-7, with unresolved D. V dropped 6 bases and J dropped 0 bases, with 12 bases sitting between them. Germline V CDR1 and CDR2: LNHDA, SQIVND (reference sequence). This CDR3 spans 14 amino acids. The CDR3 DNA sequence: TGTGCCAGTAGACTGAAGGGAAGCTCCTACGAGCAGTACTTC. Translating it yields CASRLKGSSYEQYF.

This chain links TRBV2 with TRBJ2-3; D is possibly TRBD1 (6 bases). This CDR3 is built from 13 residues. With 5 bases removed from V and 7 bases from J, the gap between germline ends came to 13 bases. The V gene's germline CDR1 is SNHLY and CDR2 FYNNEI. In DNA, the CDR3 is TGTGCCAGCAGTCTACCAGGGGTGAATACGCAGTATTTT. The encoded protein is CASSLPGVNTQYF.

The chain recombines TRBV5-6 with TRBJ1-1, with D unresolved. The CDR3 length is 11 residues. V was trimmed by 5 bases and J by 7 bases, leaving 9 bases between them. Germline assignment: CDR1 SGHDT and CDR2 YYEEEE. The CDR3 is CASSLLNEAFF. The CDR3 DNA sequence: TGTGCCAGCAGTCTATTGAATGAAGCTTTCTTT.

This chain uses TRBV20-1 with TRBJ1-6; 7 bases align to TRBD1. This CDR3 has 11 residues. The ends lost 4 bases at V and 19 bases at J; junction bases unmatched: 10. Germline CDR1 and CDR2: DFQATT and SNEGSKA (reference sequence). The CDR3 is CSATIDRDSHF. The CDR3, as DNA: TGCAGTGCTACAATAGACAGGGACTCGCACTTT.

The chain uses TRBV28 and TRBJ2-2; TRBD1 might be the D (6 bases). Trimming pared 5 bases from V and 1 base from J, leaving 11 bases between. Germline V lookup: CDR1 MDHEN, CDR2 SYDVKM. This CDR3 is 15 amino acids long. The CDR3 DNA reads TGTGCCAGCAGTACCCCGGGACAGAACACCGGGGAGCTGTTTTTT. As protein: CASSTPGQNTGELFF.